This T cell receptor (beta chain) emerged from a study of beta chain features in type 1 diabetes (dated by TCRdb to the late 2010s). For the study in its entirety: Mean age, gender distribution, total cell number and subset yield were not different between patients and healthy donors. A total of approximately 99,000,000 sorted cells were examined across all samples, and RNA yield correlated strongly with the number of cells per subset. In the study, recently diagnosed type 1 diabetes patients and matched healthy donors were compared on the TCRB repertoires of their sorted circulating CD4+ T cell subsets. Regulatory and stem cell-like memory subsets were obtained from only 8 patients and roughly 8 healthy donors, while naive and central memory subsets were obtained from all 28 donors.

From the germline V gene (reference sequence), CDR1 is PRHDT and CDR2 is FYEKMQ. V is pruned by 5 bases and J by 4 bases, leaving 9 bases of the junction without a gene match. The CDR3 starts with the cysteine, ends with the phenylalanine, and has 15 residues. Solely the CDR3 DNA is kept, with 45 bases framed from the first base. Concerning this clone itself: The clone's antigen remains unknown. No per-base quality is available; no much larger clone lies one base away.

Each donor gave one peripheral blood draw, roughly 110 mL on average, collected into heparinised tubes. Naive, central memory, regulatory and stem cell-like memory CD4+ T cells were sorted on a BD FACSAria II using a panel including CD45RO, CCR7, CD25, CD127, CD95 and CD27. A purity above 95% was achieved for all sorted populations. PBMCs were isolated immediately by Lymphoprep density gradient centrifugation and stained directly without culture. So that batch effects would be minimized, each experiment stained and sorted samples in pairs, pairing one healthy donor with one patient. Points the paper makes about the study in general: Because the HLA sub-analyses included only small numbers of individuals, any influence of HLA type on TCRB rearrangement was left unresolved. Naive, central memory and regulatory TCRB repertoires appeared more similar among patients than among healthy donors. Sequencing cDNA rather than genomic DNA could over-represent highly expressing activated cells, although activation and CD3 levels did not differ between groups. In all four CD4+ subsets, TCRB CDR3 length was moderately but significantly shorter in type 1 diabetes patients. At VDJ recombination sites, patients with type 1 diabetes made fewer insertions and deleted more nucleotides, a pattern implying thymic rearrangement abnormalities. PCR may preferentially amplify shorter templates, but because patient and control samples were amplified and corrected together, any resulting skew would affect both groups equally.

The entire isolated RNA was reverse transcribed using the High Capacity cDNA Reverse Transcription Kit, and thus expressed TCRB transcripts were sequenced. Deep immunoSEQ sequencing was applied to naive, central memory and regulatory T cell samples, giving an average of about 3.7 million total reads per sample. Sorted cells were lysed in RLT buffer and RNA was extracted with DNase-treated RNeasy Micro or Mini kits, depending on cell number. To prevent cross-contamination, each cell subset was processed individually, whereas patient and healthy donor samples were processed jointly. TCRB sequences were amplified from cDNA with the immunoSEQ multiplex PCR, producing 87-bp fragments spanning the CDR3 region. Amplicons were sequenced on the Illumina HiSeq platform. The original pipeline was this. PCR bias was computationally corrected using synthetic template baselines, reads within Hamming distance 2 were collapsed, and singletons that could not be merged were discarded. Reads were aligned against IMGT to assign V, D and J genes, CDR3 length and insertions or deletions at six rearrangement sites. Clonotype counts were normalized to sorted cell number within each subset before computing true diversity and Gini coefficients with the tcR R package. Repertoire sharing was quantified using the overlap coefficient calculated on TCRB nucleotide sequences. Out-of-frame TCRB sequences from naive cells were analyzed to stand in for the pre-selection repertoire. TCRdb stores this immuneACCESS table with in-frame sequences only. Part of the clones is absent; in the studies checked, under half of the shortfall reflects unresolved V genes, and no reason is known for the rest. V, J and clone size are those of that table, while D and trimming were read from the DNA. The sample table lists fewer than 350,000 clones, approximately 16% of them with a count of one. The ten largest clones take up less than 0.02% of the sample.

The TCR comes from a man younger than 35 with type 1 diabetes. The specimen was naive CD4+ T cells from blood. The cell subset or site label, as the study defines it: true naive CD4+ T cells. The chain couples TRBV13 to TRBJ1-2, with 8 bases in between that match TRBD1. The DNA sequence follows: TGTGCCAGCAGCCGCGGGACAGGCTACCTCTATGGCTACACCTTC. This translates into CASSRGTGYLYGYTF.